The clone carrying this TCR beta chain was observed a few times. These data come from a study of human T cells and chemical hapten exposure. This CDR3 is 13 amino acids long. Germline V CDR1 and CDR2: MNHEY, SVGEGT. Trimming left V 7 bases short and J 2 bases short, with 10 bases between. Each CDR3 protein gets one entry after TCRdb re-called the RACE reads with MiXCR. There are a few hundred thousand distinct CDR3 sequences in the sample; nearly 6.5% occur only once, and around 5.6% lies in the top ten. Time point given: patch test 2, 6 weeks after DPC sensitization. The treatment is: therapeutic diphenylcyclopropenone sensitization with weekly scalp DPC.

This sequence was found in a woman aged 18-29 years with alopecia areata. Some clones in this sample may be carry-over from other donors' samples. The sequencing used whole blood, collected in connection with sensitization to the hapten diphenylcyclopropenone (DPC). The chain joins TRBV6-2 or TRBV6-3 to TRBJ2-3; D uncertain. The CDR3 loop is CASKDAATDTQYF. As DNA, the CDR3 is TGTGCCAGCAAGGACGCCGCCACAGATACGCAGTATTTT.